Each of the 32 T cell receptor beta chains below was sequenced from the same sample in a study of T cells after yellow fever vaccination. MiXCR, applied by TCRdb to the 5' RACE reads, yields one record per CDR3 protein. This table holds some 220,000 distinct CDR3 sequences, 3.2% found once. The sample consisted of CD4+ T cells sorted from PBMCs, taken 10 days after the yellow fever booster vaccination. Receptor source: a man aged 18-30 years who received the YFV17D yellow fever vaccine.

This clonotype occurred a few times. The V call is TRBV28, the J call TRBJ2-7; 10 bases align to TRBD1. CDR1 is MDHEN and CDR2 is SYDVKM in the germline V gene. The CDR3 length is 15 residues. The V segment lost 6 bases and the J segment 3 bases; nucleotides outside the gene matches: 8. CDR3 bases: TGTGCCAGCAGCCCTACGGACAGGGGGATCTACGAGCAGTACGTC. Protein: CASSPTDRGIYEQYV.

Ten or more counts support this clonotype. The V call is TRBV9, the J call TRBJ2-5, with D possibly being TRBD2 (6 bases). Germline CDR1 and CDR2: SGDLS and YYNGEE. CDR3 length: 13 residues. V was trimmed by 4 bases and J by 5 bases, leaving 12 bases between them. The CDR3 region is CASSFGGSETQYF. Here the CDR3 DNA reads TGTGCCAGCAGCTTCGGGGGATCGGAGACCCAGTACTTC.

The chain uses TRBV5-1 and TRBJ1-5, with D perhaps matching TRBD1 (5 bases). Between the trimmed V and J ends, which lost 5 bases and 6 bases, there was a span of 15 bases. CDR1 is SGHRS, CDR2 YFSETQ, per germline. The CDR3 is made up of 14 amino acids. CDR3 nucleotides: TGCGCCAGCAGTCTCCAGGGAACGGGTCAGCCCCAGCATTTT. It encodes CASSLQGTGQPQHF.

This clonotype was recorded many times. This sequence joins TRBV7-9 and TRBJ2-7; D may correspond to TRBD1 or TRBD2 (5 bases each). The ends were cut back, 5 bases at V and 5 bases at J, with 13 bases in the middle. Per germline, CDR1 SEHNR and CDR2 FQNEAQ (reference sequence). This CDR3 is built from 13 residues. CDR3 nucleotide sequence: TGTGCCAGCAGCGGGACGAACACTGACGAGCAGTACGTC. This translates into CASSGTNTDEQYV.

Ten or more counts support this clonotype. This rearrangement joins TRBV12-3 or TRBV12-4 to TRBJ2-1, with TRBD2 matching over 12 bases. The CDR3 spans 15 residues. With 6 bases clipped from V and 7 bases from J, the junction kept 7 bases outside the gene matches. DNA for the CDR3: TGTGCCAGCAGCATGACTAGCGGGGGTGTTAATGAGCAGTTCTTC. This gives the protein CASSMTSGGVNEQFF.

There are a few counts of this clonotype. The chain combines TRBV24-1 with TRBJ2-5, with a tentative D call TRBD1 (5 bases). The V end lost 6 bases, the J end lost 5 bases, and 15 bases lay between the germline ends. This CDR3 comprises 14 residues. The germline gives CDR1 KGHDR, CDR2 SFDVKD. CDR3 sequence reads: CATSLGGARETQYF. In DNA form, the CDR3 reads TGTGCCACCAGTTTAGGTGGGGCTCGGGAGACCCAGTACTTC.

The chain recombines TRBV7-2 with TRBJ2-1, with D perhaps given as TRBD1 or TRBD2 (5 bases each). This CDR3 is 13 amino acids long. Germline CDR1 reads SGHTA; CDR2 reads FQGNSA. Trimming cost V 6 bases and J 3 bases, with 9 bases left between them. DNA for the CDR3: TGTGCCAGCAGTGAGGGGATCTACAATGAGCAGTTCTTC. It is translated as CASSEGIYNEQFF.

This rearrangement joins TRBV4-1 to TRBJ1-4; D is uncertain. V shed 4 bases and J shed 7 bases, with 19 bases lying between them. The CDR3 sequence is 16 residues long. Looked up from germline, CDR1 is MGHRA and CDR2 is YSYEKL. The CDR3 spells CASSLLLIVESEKLFF. CDR3 DNA: TGCGCCAGCAGCCTTCTCCTAATAGTGGAGAGTGAAAAACTGTTTTTT.

J is TRBJ2-3 and V is TRBV24-1; D is possibly TRBD1 or TRBD2 (5 bases each). This CDR3 is 17 amino acids long. Germline V gives CDR1 KGHDR, CDR2 SFDVKD. V gave up 4 bases and J gave up 2 bases, with 18 bases separating them. CDR3 region: CATSDWTGRTPTDTQYF. The CDR3, as DNA: TGTGCCACCAGTGACTGGACGGGGCGTACACCCACAGATACGCAGTATTTT.

This chain links TRBV4-3 with TRBJ2-1; 8 nucleotides line up with TRBD2. Germline assignment: CDR1 LGHNA and CDR2 YSLEER. CDR3 size: 17 residues. The J segment lost 3 bases and the V segment lost 4 bases, leaving 11 bases of the junction unmatched. The CDR3 loop reads CASSRGLAGRIYNEQFF. The CDR3 DNA reads as TGCGCCAGCAGCCGTGGATTAGCGGGGAGGATCTACAATGAGCAGTTCTTC.

The chain combines TRBV6-5 with TRBJ1-3; 7 bases are a match to TRBD1. The V gene end was trimmed by 4 bases and the J gene end by 15 bases; junction bases not matched to a gene: 9. Germline assignment: CDR1 MNHEY and CDR2 SVGAGI. This CDR3 is built from 12 residues. The CDR3 loop is CASSSSDRAEYF. The CDR3 DNA reads TGTGCCAGCAGTTCTTCCGACAGGGCTGAATATTTT.

This clonotype came up many times. The chain has TRBV5-1 and TRBJ2-5; 11 nucleotides match TRBD2. Germline V gives CDR1 SGHRS, CDR2 YFSETQ. Unmatched junction bases numbered 5, after V lost 6 bases and J lost 1 base. The CDR3 consists of 15 residues. The CDR3 nucleotides are TGCGCCAGCATGGGGACTAGCGGACCCCAAGAGACCCAGTACTTC. Protein sequence: CASMGTSGPQETQYF. The full variable domain, rest sourced from reference TRBV5-1 and TRBJ2-5, is KAGVTQTPRYLIKTRGQQVTLSCSPISGHRSVSWYQQTPGQGLQFLFEYFSETQRNKGNFPGRFSGRQFSNSRSEMNVSTLELGDSALYLCASMGTSGPQETQYFGPGTRLLVL.

This clonotype was seen at least ten times. The V gene is TRBV12-3 or TRBV12-4, the J gene TRBJ2-2; 7 nucleotides align to TRBD2. The CDR3 consists of 13 residues. V lost 3 bases and J lost 6; bases outside the gene matches: 1. CDR3 in amino acids: CASSFRGAGELFF. The CDR3 DNA is TGTGCCAGCAGTTTTCGGGGGGCCGGGGAGCTGTTTTTT.

This clonotype was seen a few times. The chain couples TRBV5-1 to TRBJ1-2, with TRBD1 as a possible D gene (6 bases). V was clipped by 0 bases and J by 8 bases, with 17 bases between them. CDR1 is SGHRS and CDR2 is YFSETQ in the germline V gene. There are 15 residues in the CDR3. For the CDR3, the DNA is TGCGCCAGCAGCTTGGGGGACATCTTCTCGCGGGGCTACACCTTC. Its translation is CASSLGDIFSRGYTF.

This clonotype was observed many times. V usage is TRBV11-3 and J usage is TRBJ2-1; 8 bases are shared with TRBD2. From germline, CDR1 is SGHNT and CDR2 YENEEA. This CDR3 is built from 12 residues. Trimming at V came to 4 bases and at J to 15 bases, leaving 8 bases not matched to a gene. The CDR3 nucleotides read TGTGCCAGCAGCTACTCGGGGGGGCCTCTGTTCTTC. This gives the protein CASSYSGGPLFF. Full variable domain (remainder filled in from reference TRBV11-3 and TRBJ2-1): EAGVVQSPRYKIIEKKQPVAFWCNPISGHNTLYWYLQNLGQGPELLIRYENEEAVDDSQLPKDRFSAERLKGVDSTLKIQPAELGDSAVYLCASSYSGGPLFFGPGTRLTVL.

The genes are TRBV30 and TRBJ1-6; maybe TRBD1 (5 bases). The V end was cut by 3 bases, the J end by 6 bases, with 12 bases between. Germline-derived CDR1 and CDR2 are GTSNPN and SVGIG (reference sequence). There are 14 residues in the CDR3. CDR3 region: CAWRPPGGNSPLHF. The CDR3 region has the DNA TGTGCCTGGAGGCCCCCGGGGGGTAATTCACCCCTCCACTTT.

The chain joins TRBV15 to TRBJ2-5; D is perhaps TRBD1 or TRBD2 (6 bases each). Trimming cost V 1 base and J 4 bases, with 16 bases left between them. This CDR3 has 16 residues. From germline, CDR1 is LNHNV and CDR2 YYDKDF (reference sequence). The CDR3 DNA follows: TGTGCCACCAGCAGAGTGGTCCTACGGGGGCCAGAGACCCAGTACTTC. Its protein is CATSRVVLRGPETQYF.

This clonotype was picked up a small number of times. The junction departs from the called germline gene at one end, perhaps through a read error. The V call is TRBV5-4, the J call TRBJ1-2; D remains unclear. CDR3 length equals 12 residues. From germline, CDR1 is SGHNT and CDR2 YYREEE (reference sequence). The CDR3 reads CASSLEWSKTIF. In nucleotides, the CDR3 is TGTGCCAGCAGCTTGGAATGGAGCAAGACCATCTTC. Filled out from reference TRBV5-4 and TRBJ1-2, the complete variable domain reads ETGVTQSPTHLIKTRGQQVTLRCSSQSGHNTVSWYQQALGQGPQFIFQYYREEENGRGNFPPRFSGLQFPNYSSELNVNALELDDSALYLCASSLEWSKTIFGSGTRLTVV.

The DNA of the CDR3 is TGTGCCAGCAGTGCGACAACGGGACAGGGGGCTCAGCCCCAGCATTTT. Amino acid sequence: CASSATTGQGAQPQHF. V gene TRBV12-3 or TRBV12-4 combines with J gene TRBJ1-5, with TRBD1 matching 12 bases. Losses at the gene ends were 5 bases for V and 6 bases for J; bases not matched to a gene: 8. The CDR3 length is 16 residues.

The rearrangement links TRBV12-5 to TRBJ1-1; D is unclear. Per the germline V gene, CDR1 is LGHNT and CDR2 is FRNRAP. V gave up 2 bases and J gave up 5 bases, with 18 bases separating them. The CDR3 spans 16 residues. The CDR3 protein is CASGLTLTASGTEAFF. The DNA for the CDR3 is TGTGCTAGTGGTTTGACCCTTACGGCTTCGGGAACTGAAGCTTTCTTT.

The table lists this clonotype with many counts. The rearrangement uses TRBV7-9 and TRBJ2-7, with 10 positions matching TRBD1. Germline trimming cut 5 bases from V and 2 bases from J; bases unmatched to any gene: 12. CDR3 length equals 17 residues. Per the germline V gene, CDR1 is SEHNR and CDR2 is FQNEAQ (reference sequence). This chain's CDR3 is CASSPKKPGQGTYEQYF. CDR3 sequence (DNA): TGTGCCAGCAGCCCGAAAAAGCCGGGACAGGGGACCTACGAGCAGTACTTC. Complete variable domain (other parts from reference TRBV7-9 and TRBJ2-7): DTGVSQNPRHKITKRGQNVTFRCDPISEHNRLYWYRQTLGQGPEFLTYFQNEAQLEKSRLLSDRFSAERPKGSFSTLEIQRTEQGDSAMYLCASSPKKPGQGTYEQYFGPGTRLTVT.

This clonotype was detected ten times or more. The V and J genes are TRBV7-2 and TRBJ1-2; no firm D call. The CDR3 length is 13 residues. The V gene lost 5 bases and the J gene lost 6 bases, with 13 bases spanning the gap. Germline-derived CDR1 and CDR2 are SGHTA and FQGNSA. The CDR3 loop is CASSPTPQDGYTF. DNA for the CDR3: TGTGCCAGCAGCCCTACCCCCCAGGATGGCTACACCTTC.

This clonotype has a count of ten or more. The chain recombines TRBV4-3 with TRBJ1-1; tentative D call: TRBD1 (6 bases). The CDR3 loop spans 13 amino acids. Trimming left V 0 bases short and J 11 bases short, with 13 bases between. Germline V CDR1 and CDR2: LGHNA, YSLEER. CDR3 nucleotides: TGCGCCAGCAGCCAAGAGCTCCGGGACAAGGCTTTCTTT. Amino acid sequence: CASSQELRDKAFF.

There are a few counts of this clonotype. The chain uses TRBV5-1 and TRBJ2-2; TRBD1 is a possible D gene (5 bases). This CDR3 comprises 15 residues. Germline V lookup: CDR1 SGHRS, CDR2 YFSETQ. V lost 0 bases and J lost 5, with 11 bases in between. The CDR3 sequence: CASSLEGQGTGELFF. CDR3 sequence (DNA): TGCGCCAGCAGCTTGGAGGGCCAGGGAACCGGGGAGCTGTTTTTT. The full variable domain, with the rest looked up from reference TRBV5-1 and TRBJ2-2, is KAGVTQTPRYLIKTRGQQVTLSCSPISGHRSVSWYQQTPGQGLQFLFEYFSETQRNKGNFPGRFSGRQFSNSRSEMNVSTLELGDSALYLCASSLEGQGTGELFFGEGSRLTVL.

This clonotype was picked up many times. The J gene is TRBJ2-7, the V gene TRBV20-1; D unclear. The CDR3 runs 14 residues. From germline, CDR1 is DFQATT and CDR2 SNEGSKA (reference sequence). V was trimmed by 1 base and J by 0 bases, leaving 10 bases between them. The CDR3 nucleotides are TGCAGTGCTAGAGGGGTCCTCTCCTCCTACGAGCAGTACGTC. This gives the protein CSARGVLSSYEQYV.

The table lists this clonotype with many counts. The V call is TRBV5-1, the J call TRBJ1-3; perhaps TRBD1 as D (5 bases). Trimming cost V 2 bases and J 0 bases, with 9 bases left between them. The germline V gene encodes CDR1 SGHRS and CDR2 YFSETQ. This CDR3 is 15 amino acids long. As DNA, the CDR3 is TGCGCCAGCAGCTTAGGGACGGGCTCTGGAAACACCATATATTTT. Translation gives CASSLGTGSGNTIYF.

The chain links TRBV4-1 to TRBJ2-7, with TRBD2 identical over 10 bases. J was trimmed by 2 bases and V by 2 bases; bases with no gene match: 3. Germline values: CDR1 MGHRA, CDR2 YSYEKL. There are 15 residues in the CDR3. The CDR3, as DNA: TGCGCCAGCAGCCAACCTACTAGCGGGGCCTACGAGCAGTACTTC. It yields the protein CASSQPTSGAYEQYF.

This clonotype was observed many times. The chain recombines TRBV28 with TRBJ2-7, with 8 bases aligning to TRBD1. J lost 3 bases, V lost 6 bases, and 7 bases had no gene match. CDR3 size: 14 residues. CDR1 MDHEN and CDR2 SYDVKM come from the germline V gene. DNA of the CDR3: TGTGCCAGCAGCTTGACAGGGGCGAACTACGAGCAGTACGTC. This codes for CASSLTGANYEQYV.

This clonotype was recorded at least ten times. Sequence at one end of the junction differs from germline and may be a read error. The chain carries TRBV7-7 and TRBJ2-5; weak D call: TRBD2 (6 bases). The germline V gene encodes CDR1 SSHAT and CDR2 FNYEAQ (reference sequence). CDR3 length equals 14 residues. The CDR3 spells CASSAGTGSETQYF. CDR3 nucleotide sequence: TGTGCTAGCAGCGCCGGGACCGGGAGTGAGACCCAGTACTTC.

V is TRBV20-1 and J is TRBJ2-3, with 13 positions matching TRBD2. Per germline, CDR1 DFQATT and CDR2 SNEGSKA (reference sequence). The CDR3 length is 15 residues. V was clipped by 4 bases and J by 4 bases; unmatched bases: 5. CDR3 nucleotide sequence: TGCAGTGCTACCGGACTAGCGGGGGCCTCAGATACGCAGTATTTT. Translation: CSATGLAGASDTQYF.

In its sample, this clonotype was seen once. A clone one base away is much larger, so this may be a read error. The chain links TRBV20-1 to TRBJ1-2; D uncertain. Between the trimmed V and J ends, which lost 5 bases and 8 bases, there was a span of 6 bases. The CDR3 is made up of 9 amino acids. Germline V lookup: CDR1 DFQATT, CDR2 SNEGSKA (reference sequence). In nucleotides, the CDR3 is TGCAGTGCTCCCATGGGCTACACCTTC. Protein sequence: CSAPMGYTF.

This clonotype was seen ten or more times. The chain employs TRBV20-1 and TRBJ2-5; TRBD2 aligns across 10 bases. The CDR3 spans 17 residues. The V and J ends lost 2 bases and 2 bases, in that order; junction bases with no gene match: 11. Germline CDR1 is DFQATT and CDR2 is SNEGSKA (reference sequence). The CDR3 DNA reads TGCAGTGCTAGAAGGCCTAGCGGGGGAGTGATTCAAGAGACCCAGTACTTC. Its translation is CSARRPSGGVIQETQYF.